Described below is a single T cell receptor beta chain sequence and its context. The antigen is not known. The sample comes from a study of T cells in Graves' hyperthyroidism and ophthalmopathy. Study summary: Peripheral blood was obtained at initial diagnosis, preceding any treatment.

Using RNA transcripts as the source, TCR beta CDR3 regions were amplified. A first-round RT-PCR of the TCR CDR3 used the HTBI primer set. Each CDR3 protein gets one entry after TCRdb re-called the multiplex PCR reads with MiXCR. The data contain approximately 690,000 distinct CDR3 sequences, around 21% of them singletons. Whole-study findings and limits: A 13 V-J model separated ophthalmopathy from stable hyperthyroidism.

Around 9.9 ml of fresh peripheral blood supplied the PBMCs. The sample comprised blood. The TCR sequence derives from a man aged 25-40 years with Graves' ophthalmopathy.

CDR3 amino acids: CASSTGQLTEAFF. Written as DNA, the CDR3 is TGTGCCAGCAGCACCGGACAGCTCACTGAAGCTTTCTTT. The chain employs TRBV9 and TRBJ1-1; D may be TRBD1 (6 bases). Trimming cost V 4 bases and J 4 bases, with 11 bases left between them. The CDR3 length is 13 residues. The germline V gene encodes CDR1 SGDLS and CDR2 YYNGEE.